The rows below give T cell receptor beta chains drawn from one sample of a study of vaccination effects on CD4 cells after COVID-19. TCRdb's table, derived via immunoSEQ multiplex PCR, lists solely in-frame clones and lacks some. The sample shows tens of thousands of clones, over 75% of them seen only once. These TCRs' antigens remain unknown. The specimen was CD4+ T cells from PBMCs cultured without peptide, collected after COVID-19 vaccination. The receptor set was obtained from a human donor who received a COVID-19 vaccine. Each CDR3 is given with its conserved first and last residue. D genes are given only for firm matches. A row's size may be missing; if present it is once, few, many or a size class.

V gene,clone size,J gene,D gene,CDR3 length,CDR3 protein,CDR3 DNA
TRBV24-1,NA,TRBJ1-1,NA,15,CATSDSKGGNTEAFF,TGTGCCACCAGTGATTCCAAAGGCGGGAACACTGAAGCTTTCTTT
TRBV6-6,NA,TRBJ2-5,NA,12,CASNDASETQYF,TGTGCCAGCAACGATGCGAGTGAGACCCAGTACTTC
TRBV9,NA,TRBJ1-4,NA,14,CASSRLSGNEKLFF,TGTGCCAGCAGCCGTCTTTCGGGGAATGAAAAACTGTTTTTT
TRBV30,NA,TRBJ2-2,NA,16,CAWSPGRGSNTGELFF,TGTGCCTGGAGTCCGGGCAGGGGATCGAACACCGGGGAGCTGTTTTTT
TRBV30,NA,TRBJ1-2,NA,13,CAWSVQINYGYTF,TGTGCCTGGAGTGTACAGATCAACTATGGCTACACCTTC
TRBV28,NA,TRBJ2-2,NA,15,CASSLGSRVTGELFF,TGTGCCAGCAGTTTAGGGAGCAGGGTCACCGGGGAGCTGTTTTTT
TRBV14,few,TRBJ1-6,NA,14,CASSPSGGYSPLHF,TGTGCCAGCAGCCCCTCCGGGGGCTATTCACCCCTCCACTTT
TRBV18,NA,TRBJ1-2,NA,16,CASSRHDTLKTGDITF,TGTGCCAGCTCCCGCCATGATACCTTAAAGACAGGCGACATCACCTTC
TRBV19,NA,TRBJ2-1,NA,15,CASSMKDVSGIEQFF,TGTGCCAGTAGTATGAAGGATGTTTCGGGGATTGAGCAGTTCTTC
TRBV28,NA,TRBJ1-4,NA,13,CASRYPANEKLFF,TGTGCCAGCAGGTACCCCGCTAATGAAAAACTGTTTTTT
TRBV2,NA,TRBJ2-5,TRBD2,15,CASSVHGLAGETQYF,TGTGCCAGCAGTGTCCACGGACTAGCGGGGGAGACCCAGTACTTC
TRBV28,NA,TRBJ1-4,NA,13,CASSFGSGEKLFF,TGTGCCAGCAGTTTCGGCAGTGGTGAAAAACTGTTTTTT
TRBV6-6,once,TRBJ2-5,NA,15,CASTRAPGDQETQYF,TGTGCCAGCACCCGGGCTCCGGGAGACCAAGAGACCCAGTACTTC
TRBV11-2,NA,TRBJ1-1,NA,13,CASSLLSYTEAFF,TGTGCCAGCAGCTTGCTAAGTTACACTGAAGCTTTCTTT
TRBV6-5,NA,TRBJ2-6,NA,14,CASRKSSGANVLTF,TGTGCCAGCAGAAAAAGCTCTGGGGCCAACGTCCTGACTTTC
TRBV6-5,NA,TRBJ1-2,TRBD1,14,CASSRTGTNYGYTF,TGTGCCAGCAGTCGGACAGGAACTAACTATGGCTACACCTTC
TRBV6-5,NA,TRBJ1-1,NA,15,CASSLKDSISSQAFF,TGTGCCAGCAGCCTTAAGGACAGCATTTCTTCTCAAGCTTTCTTT
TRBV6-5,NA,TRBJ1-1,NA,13,CASSSLPNTEAFF,TGTGCCAGCAGTTCGTTACCGAACACTGAAGCTTTCTTT
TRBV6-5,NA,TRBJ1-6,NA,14,CASIEGRSNSPLHF,TGTGCCAGCATCGAGGGACGGTCTAATTCACCCCTCCACTTT
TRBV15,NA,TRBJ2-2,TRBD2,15,CATSGSGGADGELFF,TGTGCCACCAGCGGAAGCGGGGGGGCCGATGGGGAGCTGTTTTTT
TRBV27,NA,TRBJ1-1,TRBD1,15,CASSFYRDRGTEAFF,TGTGCCAGCAGTTTTTATAGGGACAGGGGCACTGAAGCTTTCTTT
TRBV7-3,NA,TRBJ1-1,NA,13,CASSLSGVTEAFF,TGTGCCAGCAGCTTAAGTGGAGTCACTGAAGCTTTCTTT
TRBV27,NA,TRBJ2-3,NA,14,CASSANRVTDTQYF,TGTGCCAGCAGTGCCAACAGGGTCACAGATACGCAGTATTTT
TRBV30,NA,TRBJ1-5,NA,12,CAWSRGKQPQHF,TGTGCCTGGAGCAGGGGTAAGCAGCCCCAGCATTTT
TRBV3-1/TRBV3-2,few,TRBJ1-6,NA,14,CASSNRDLNSPLHF,TGTGCCAGCAGCAATCGGGACCTGAATTCACCCCTCCACTTT
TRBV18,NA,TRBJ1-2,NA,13,CASSPTERYGYTF,TGTGCCAGCTCACCAACCGAGCGCTATGGCTACACCTTC
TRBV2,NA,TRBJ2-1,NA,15,CASSEIGLAGDEQFF,TGTGCCAGCAGTGAAATTGGCCTGGCTGGGGATGAGCAGTTCTTC
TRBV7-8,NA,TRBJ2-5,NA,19,CASSLGQFHVAGGGETQYF,TGTGCCAGCAGCTTGGGACAGTTTCATGTGGCGGGGGGAGGAGAGACCCAGTACTTC
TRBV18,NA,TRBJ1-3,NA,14,CASFDGTKGNTIYF,TGTGCCAGCTTCGACGGGACAAAGGGAAACACCATATATTTT
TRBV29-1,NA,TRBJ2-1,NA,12,CSQYYRENEQFF,TGCAGCCAATACTACAGGGAGAATGAGCAGTTCTTC
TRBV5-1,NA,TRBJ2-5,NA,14,CASSVIGRGETQYF,TGCGCCAGCAGCGTTATCGGGAGAGGAGAGACCCAGTACTTC
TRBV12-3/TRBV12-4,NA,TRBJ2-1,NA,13,CASSPLGVVEQFF,TGTGCCAGCAGTCCCCTGGGGGTCGTTGAGCAGTTCTTC
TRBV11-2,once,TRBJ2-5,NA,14,CASSLVRGGETQYF,TGTGCCAGCAGCTTAGTAAGGGGCGGGGAGACCCAGTACTTC
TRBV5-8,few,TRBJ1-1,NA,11,CASPGGTEAFF,TGTGCCAGCCCGGGGGGGACTGAAGCTTTCTTT
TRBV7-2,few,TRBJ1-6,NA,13,CASSSDSNSPLHF,TGTGCCAGCAGCTCGGACAGCAATTCACCCCTCCACTTT
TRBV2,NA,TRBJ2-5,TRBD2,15,CASSESAGGPQTQYF,TGTGCCAGCAGTGAAAGTGCGGGGGGGCCGCAGACCCAGTACTTC
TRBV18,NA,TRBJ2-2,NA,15,CASSWAVKNTGELFF,TGTGCCAGCTCATGGGCAGTCAAGAACACCGGGGAGCTGTTTTTT
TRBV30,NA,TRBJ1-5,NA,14,CAWSTGTNSQPQHF,TGTGCCTGGAGTACCGGGACGAATAGTCAGCCCCAGCATTTT
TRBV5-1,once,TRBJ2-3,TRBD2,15,CASSLKRGNTDTQYF,TGCGCCAGCAGCTTGAAGCGGGGGAACACAGATACGCAGTATTTT
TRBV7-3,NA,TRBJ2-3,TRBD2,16,CASSPSSGGATDTQYF,TGTGCCAGCAGTCCTTCAAGCGGGGGGGCAACAGATACGCAGTATTTT
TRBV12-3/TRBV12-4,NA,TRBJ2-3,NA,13,CASRLDRLDTQYF,TGTGCCAGCAGATTGGACCGGTTAGATACGCAGTATTTT
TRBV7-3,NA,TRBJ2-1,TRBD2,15,CASSLTPLAGNEQFF,TGTGCCAGCAGCTTAACCCCCCTAGCGGGGAATGAGCAGTTCTTC
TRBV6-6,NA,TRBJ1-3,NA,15,CASSTGRDSGNTIYF,TGTGCCAGCAGTACCGGACGGGACTCTGGAAACACCATATATTTT
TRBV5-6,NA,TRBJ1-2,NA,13,CASSLYRNYGYTF,TGTGCCAGCAGCTTGTACAGAAACTATGGCTACACCTTC
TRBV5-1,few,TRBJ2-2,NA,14,CASSLGERTGELFF,TGCGCCAGCAGCTTGGGTGAGAGGACCGGGGAGCTGTTTTTT
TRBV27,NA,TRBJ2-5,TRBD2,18,CASSLRSSGGAYQETQYF,TGTGCCAGCAGTTTACGGTCTAGCGGGGGGGCGTACCAAGAGACCCAGTACTTC
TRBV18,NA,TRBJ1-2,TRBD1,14,CASSPGQGGQDYTF,TGTGCCAGCTCACCAGGACAGGGAGGGCAAGACTACACCTTC
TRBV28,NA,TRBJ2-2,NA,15,CASSSTGTGTGELFF,TGTGCCAGCAGTTCCACGGGCACGGGGACCGGGGAGCTGTTTTTT
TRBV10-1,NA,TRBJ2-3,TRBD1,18,CASSGSIRDRGNTDTQYF,TGCGCCAGCAGTGGGTCCATCCGGGACAGGGGAAACACAGATACGCAGTATTTT
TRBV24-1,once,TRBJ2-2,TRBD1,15,CATSWGTGLTGELFF,TGTGCCACCAGTTGGGGGACAGGGCTCACCGGGGAGCTGTTTTTT
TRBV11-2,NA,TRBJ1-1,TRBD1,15,CASSFMTGGYTEAFF,TGTGCCAGCAGCTTCATGACAGGGGGATACACTGAAGCTTTCTTT
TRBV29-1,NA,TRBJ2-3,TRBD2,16,CSVSGSGGAYTDTQYF,TGCAGCGTTTCTGGTAGCGGGGGGGCCTACACAGATACGCAGTATTTT
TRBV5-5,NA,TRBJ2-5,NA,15,CASSFRDTFQETQYF,TGTGCCAGCAGCTTCAGGGACACTTTTCAAGAGACCCAGTACTTC
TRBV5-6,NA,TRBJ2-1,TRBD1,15,CASSVTGEPNNEQFF,TGTGCCAGCAGCGTAACAGGGGAACCCAACAATGAGCAGTTCTTC
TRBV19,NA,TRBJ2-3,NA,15,CASSLTGINTDTQYF,TGTGCCAGTAGTTTAACTGGGATTAACACAGATACGCAGTATTTT
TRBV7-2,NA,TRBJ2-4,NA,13,CASSLKGDLIQYF,TGTGCCAGCAGCTTAAAAGGGGACCTCATTCAGTACTTC
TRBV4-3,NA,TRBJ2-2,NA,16,CASSQDLSRNTGELFF,TGCGCCAGCAGCCAAGACTTGAGCAGAAACACCGGGGAGCTGTTTTTT
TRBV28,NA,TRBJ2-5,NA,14,CASSLIVYQETQYF,TGTGCCAGCAGTTTAATAGTGTACCAAGAGACCCAGTACTTC
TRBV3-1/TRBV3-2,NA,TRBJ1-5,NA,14,CASSHQGSNQPQHF,TGTGCCAGCAGCCACCAGGGTAGCAATCAGCCCCAGCATTTT
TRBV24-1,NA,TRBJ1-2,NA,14,CATSDGGRVGGYTF,TGTGCCACCAGTGATGGTGGAAGAGTGGGTGGCTACACCTTC